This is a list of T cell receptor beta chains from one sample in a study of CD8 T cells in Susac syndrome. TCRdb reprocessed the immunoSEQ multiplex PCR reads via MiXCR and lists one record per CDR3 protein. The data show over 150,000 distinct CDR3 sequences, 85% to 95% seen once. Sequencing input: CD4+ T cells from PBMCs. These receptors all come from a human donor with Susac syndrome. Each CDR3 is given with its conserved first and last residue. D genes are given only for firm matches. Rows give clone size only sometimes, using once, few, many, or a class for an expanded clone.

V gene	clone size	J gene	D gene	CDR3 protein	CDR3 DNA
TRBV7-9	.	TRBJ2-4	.	CASSLAASPIIQYF	TGTGCCAGCAGCTTAGCAGCGAGTCCTATCATTCAGTACTTC
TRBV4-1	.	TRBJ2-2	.	CASSHSPFRGRTGELFF	TGCGCCAGCAGCCACTCCCCGTTCCGCGGACGAACCGGGGAGCTGTTTTTT
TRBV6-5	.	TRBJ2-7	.	CASGATGSFEQYF	TGTGCCAGCGGAGCCACTGGTTCGTTCGAGCAGTACTTC
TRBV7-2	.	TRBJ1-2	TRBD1	CASRGTGYYGYTF	TGTGCCAGCAGGGGGACAGGATACTATGGCTACACCTTC
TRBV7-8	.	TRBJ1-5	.	CASSLAGGHRKFFNQPQHF	TGTGCCAGCAGCTTAGCTGGGGGACACCGAAAGTTTTTCAATCAGCCCCAGCATTTT
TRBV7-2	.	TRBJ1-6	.	CASSLEVFNSPLHF	TGTGCCAGCAGCTTAGAGGTCTTTAATTCACCCCTCCACTTT
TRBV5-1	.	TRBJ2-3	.	CASSLEQSTDTQYF	TGCGCCAGCAGCTTGGAACAGTCCACAGATACGCAGTATTTT
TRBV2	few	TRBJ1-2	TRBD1	CASRAGTGDGYTF	TGTGCCAGCAGAGCCGGGACAGGGGACGGCTACACCTTC
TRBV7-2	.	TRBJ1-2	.	CASRVDKGTRYYGYTF	TGTGCCAGCAGAGTCGACAAGGGAACTCGATACTATGGCTACACCTTC
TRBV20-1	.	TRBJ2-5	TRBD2	CSARERFGTSGRFGETQYF	TGCAGTGCTAGAGAACGGTTTGGGACTAGCGGGAGATTTGGAGAGACCCAGTACTTC
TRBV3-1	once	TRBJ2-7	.	CASSQFRGGFSYEQYF	TGTGCCAGCAGCCAGTTTCGCGGGGGCTTCTCCTACGAGCAGTACTTC
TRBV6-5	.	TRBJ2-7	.	CASSYSRMGPQYF	TGTGCCAGCAGTTACTCTCGTATGGGACCGCAGTACTTC
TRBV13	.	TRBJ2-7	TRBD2	CASSSRGLAGVGSYEQYF	TGTGCCAGCAGCTCGCGGGGACTAGCGGGAGTCGGCTCCTACGAGCAGTACTTC
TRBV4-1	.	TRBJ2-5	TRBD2	CASSAGVVETQYF	TGCGCCAGCAGCGCGGGAGTAGTGGAGACCCAGTACTTC
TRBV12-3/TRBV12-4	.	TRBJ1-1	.	CASSSPTANTEAFF	TGTGCCAGCAGCTCACCGACAGCGAACACTGAAGCTTTCTTT
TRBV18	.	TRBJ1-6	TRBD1	CASSPNRDRGVSPLHF	TGTGCCAGCTCACCAAACCGGGACAGGGGAGTTTCACCCCTCCACTTT
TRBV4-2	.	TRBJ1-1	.	CASSQESGGAGRTEAFF	TGTGCCAGCAGCCAAGAGAGCGGCGGGGCAGGGAGGACTGAAGCTTTCTTT
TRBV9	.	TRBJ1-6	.	CASSVEGLGDSPLHF	TGTGCCAGCAGCGTAGAGGGCCTGGGAGATTCACCCCTCCACTTT
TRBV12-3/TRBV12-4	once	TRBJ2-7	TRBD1	CASSQGQGGTYEQYF	TGTGCCAGCAGTCAGGGACAGGGGGGTACCTACGAGCAGTACTTC
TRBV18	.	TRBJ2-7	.	CASSPGTDGEQYF	TGTGCCAGCTCACCAGGGACGGACGGCGAGCAGTACTTC
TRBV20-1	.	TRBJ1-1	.	CSARDGGRTEAFF	TGCAGTGCTAGAGATGGAGGGAGGACTGAAGCTTTCTTT
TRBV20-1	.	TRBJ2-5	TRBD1	CSARVLGQREETQYF	TGCAGTGCTAGGGTCTTGGGACAGAGGGAAGAGACCCAGTACTTC
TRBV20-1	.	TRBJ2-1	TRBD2	CSARDWRESSNEQFF	TGCAGTGCTAGAGATTGGCGGGAGTCTTCCAATGAGCAGTTCTTC
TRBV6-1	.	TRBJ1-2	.	CASSPVGKGAANYGYTF	TGTGCCAGCAGCCCTGTGGGAAAGGGAGCAGCTAACTATGGCTACACCTTC
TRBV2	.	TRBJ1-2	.	CASRQGWDGYTF	TGTGCCAGCAGACAGGGCTGGGATGGCTACACCTTC
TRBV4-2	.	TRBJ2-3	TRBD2	CASSQDRTSGNILSTDTQYF	TGTGCCAGCAGCCAAGATCGGACTAGCGGAAACATTTTAAGCACAGATACGCAGTATTTT
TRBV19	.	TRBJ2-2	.	CALRGSGELFF	TGTGCCCTAAGAGGCTCCGGGGAGCTGTTTTTT
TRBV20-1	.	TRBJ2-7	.	CSAVGWFDEQYF	TGCAGTGCTGTTGGGTGGTTTGACGAGCAGTACTTC
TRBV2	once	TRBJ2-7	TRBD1	CARGSGTGSEQYF	TGTGCCAGAGGATCCGGGACAGGGAGCGAGCAGTACTTC
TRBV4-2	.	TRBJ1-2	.	CASSQDPDTGYGYTF	TGTGCCAGCAGCCAAGATCCAGATACAGGCTATGGCTACACCTTC
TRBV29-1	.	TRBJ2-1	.	CSVRSNNEQFF	TGCAGCGTTCGTAGCAACAATGAGCAGTTCTTC
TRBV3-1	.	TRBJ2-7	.	CASSQRLGVVDEQYF	TGTGCCAGCAGCCAACGTTTGGGCGTTGTCGACGAGCAGTACTTC
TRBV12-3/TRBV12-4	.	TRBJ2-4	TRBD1	CASRDRGTKNIQYF	TGTGCCAGCAGGGACAGGGGAACCAAAAACATTCAGTACTTC
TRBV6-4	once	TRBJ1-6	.	CASRTGEGSPLHF	TGTGCCAGCCGAACCGGGGAGGGTTCACCCCTCCACTTT
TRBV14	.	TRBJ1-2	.	CASSQVGQGVNGYTF	TGTGCCAGCAGCCAAGTGGGGCAGGGCGTGAATGGCTACACCTTC
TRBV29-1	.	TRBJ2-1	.	CSVEKDPTATGRNNEQFF	TGCAGCGTTGAAAAAGATCCCACCGCAACAGGCAGAAACAATGAGCAGTTCTTC
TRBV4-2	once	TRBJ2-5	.	CASSHLETQYF	TGTGCCAGCAGCCACCTAGAGACCCAGTACTTC
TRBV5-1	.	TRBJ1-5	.	CASSLGPGDQPQHF	TGCGCCAGCAGCCTGGGACCCGGAGATCAGCCCCAGCATTTT
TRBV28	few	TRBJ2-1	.	CASSSGLYNEQFF	TGTGCCAGCAGCTCTGGACTGTACAATGAGCAGTTCTTC
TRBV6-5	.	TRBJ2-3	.	CASSGTGITDTQYF	TGTGCCAGCAGCGGGACGGGAATCACAGATACGCAGTATTTT
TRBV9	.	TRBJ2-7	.	CASSAWTDTYEQYF	TGTGCCAGCAGCGCGTGGACAGATACCTACGAGCAGTACTTC
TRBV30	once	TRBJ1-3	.	CAWSIRGGNTIYF	TGTGCCTGGAGCATCAGGGGTGGAAACACCATATATTTT
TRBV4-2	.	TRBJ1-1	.	CASSLRTKAEAFF	TGTGCCAGCAGCCTTAGGACAAAGGCTGAAGCTTTCTTT
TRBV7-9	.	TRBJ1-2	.	CASSLEYKGNYGYTF	TGTGCCAGCAGCTTAGAGTACAAGGGAAACTATGGCTACACCTTC
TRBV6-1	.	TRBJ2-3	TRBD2	CASKRALAVSTDTQYF	TGTGCCAGCAAACGTGCCCTAGCGGTTAGCACAGATACGCAGTATTTT
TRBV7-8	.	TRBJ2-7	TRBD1	CASSPDRAYEQYF	TGTGCCAGCAGCCCGGACAGGGCGTACGAGCAGTACTTC
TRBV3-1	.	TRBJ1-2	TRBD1	CASSQIPSTGHGYTF	TGTGCCAGCAGCCAAATCCCCTCGACAGGGCATGGCTACACCTTC
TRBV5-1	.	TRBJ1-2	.	CASSLAAGAGYGYTF	TGCGCCAGCAGCTTGGCGGCGGGGGCCGGCTATGGCTACACCTTC
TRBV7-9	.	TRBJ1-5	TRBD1	CASSLVGRGLVGNQPQHF	TGTGCCAGCAGCTTAGTGGGCAGGGGGCTCGTTGGCAATCAGCCCCAGCATTTT